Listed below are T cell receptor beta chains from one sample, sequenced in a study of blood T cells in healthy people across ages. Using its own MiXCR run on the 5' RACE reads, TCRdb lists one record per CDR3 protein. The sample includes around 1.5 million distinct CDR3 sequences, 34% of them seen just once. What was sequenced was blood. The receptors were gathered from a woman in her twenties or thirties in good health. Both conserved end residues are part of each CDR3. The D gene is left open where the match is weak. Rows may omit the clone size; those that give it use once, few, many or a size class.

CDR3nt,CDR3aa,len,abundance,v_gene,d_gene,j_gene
TGTGCCACCAGCAGCCCCACTTTTAACCGCCAGTACTTC,CATSSPTFNRQYF,13,few,TRBV15,NA,TRBJ2-5
TGTGCCAGCAGCCCAGGTAGCGGGAGGGCCCGTGAGCAGTTCTTC,CASSPGSGRAREQFF,15,few,TRBV11-2,TRBD2,TRBJ2-1
TGCAGTGCTAGAGATCCTACCCATTTGAACACTGAAGCTTTCTTT,CSARDPTHLNTEAFF,15,many,TRBV20-1,NA,TRBJ1-1
TGCGCCAGCAGCCCTGGGAGGCGGGGACAGGGGGCGCATGATGGCTACACCTTC,CASSPGRRGQGAHDGYTF,18,few,TRBV5-1,TRBD1,TRBJ1-2
TGTGCCAGCAGCGCCTCCGCGGGGGGTGGCGAGACCCAGTACTTC,CASSASAGGGETQYF,15,few,TRBV7-3,TRBD2,TRBJ2-5
TGCAGTGCTAGAGTTGCGGGACCGTCTGGGACCCAGTACTTC,CSARVAGPSGTQYF,14,NA,TRBV20-1,NA,TRBJ2-5
TGTGCCTCGAATAGCGGGAGTGGAGAGACCCAGTACTTC,CASNSGSGETQYF,13,few,TRBV15,TRBD2,TRBJ2-5
TGCAGTGCTAGTAGCCACGAACGGGGAGCGGGGCAAGAGACCCAGTACTTC,CSASSHERGAGQETQYF,17,many,TRBV20-1,TRBD2,TRBJ2-5
TGTGCCAGCAGCATGGGGAAATGCCTTCGTCTGGACTATGGCTACACCTTC,CASSMGKCLRLDYGYTF,17,few,TRBV21-1,NA,TRBJ1-2
TGCAGTGCTAGCAAATCTCGGACAGCGCGCCCAGAAGCTTTCTTT,CSASKSRTARPEAFF,15,NA,TRBV20-1,NA,TRBJ1-1
TGTGCCAGCAAGGGACTAGCGGGAGGCTTGAGCTCCTACGAGCAGTACTTC,CASKGLAGGLSSYEQYF,17,NA,TRBV28,TRBD2,TRBJ2-7
TGTGCCACCAGCGGGGCCTCATTCTACGAGCAGTACTTC,CATSGASFYEQYF,13,NA,TRBV15,NA,TRBJ2-7
TGTGCCAGCAGCCAAGAATTACAGGCCTACGAGCAGTACTTC,CASSQELQAYEQYF,14,NA,TRBV4-2,NA,TRBJ2-7
TGTGCCAGCAGTACGGGACAGGCGAACACTGAAGCTTTCTTT,CASSTGQANTEAFF,14,few,TRBV5-1,TRBD1,TRBJ1-1
TGTGCCAGCAGCTTTAGCGGGAGTTTTTTTGGAGAGACCCAGTACTTC,CASSFSGSFFGETQYF,16,NA,TRBV11-2,TRBD2,TRBJ2-5
TGTGCCAGCAGTTCCCTGGCAGGACCTGCGCTCTACAATGAGCAGTTCTTC,CASSSLAGPALYNEQFF,17,NA,TRBV6-5,NA,TRBJ2-1
TGTGCCACCAGCAGAGCTGACTCTGGGGCCAACGTCCTGACTTTC,CATSRADSGANVLTF,15,NA,TRBV15,NA,TRBJ2-6
TGTGCCAGCCCTCCTCCTGGATTCGAGCAGTACTTC,CASPPPGFEQYF,12,many,TRBV6-4,NA,TRBJ2-7
TGCAGTGCTAGAGATAACCGGGGTATCGGTCAGCCCCAGCATTTT,CSARDNRGIGQPQHF,15,NA,TRBV20-1,NA,TRBJ1-5
TGTGCCAGCAGGCTAGACAGTTATCAGCCTCAGCATTTT,CASRLDSYQPQHF,13,NA,TRBV12-3/TRBV12-4,NA,TRBJ1-5
TGCAGTGCTAGACGAGCCCCCCTCTATGGCTACACCTTC,CSARRAPLYGYTF,13,few,TRBV20-1,NA,TRBJ1-2
TGCAGTGCTAGAGATCGAGGCCGGATTAATTCACCCCTCCACTTT,CSARDRGRINSPLHF,15,NA,TRBV20-1,NA,TRBJ1-6
TGTGCCAGCAGCCAAAGGCGGGAGGGCTGGGATACGCAGTATTTT,CASSQRREGWDTQYF,15,many,TRBV4-2,TRBD2,TRBJ2-3